This T cell receptor (beta chain) emerged from a study of regulatory T cells in long-lasting Graves disease. Trimming removed 3 bases at V and 5 bases at J, with 8 bases between. CDR1 and CDR2 (germline): MDHEN, SYDVKM. The CDR3 consists of 12 residues. The time point: newly diagnosed GD, antithyroid drugs for less than 3 months. Making the TCR library involved RNA that had been extracted from PBMCs. This clonotype was seen repeatedly, ten times or more. Both iRepertoire HTBI primers and Arm-PCR of CDR3 regions were used to build the TCR beta libraries. TCRdb re-called the multiplex PCR reads with MiXCR, one entry per CDR3 protein. This sample has about 620,000 distinct CDR3 sequences, with approximately 15% found just once. These data were also filed under a second study, of T cells in Graves' hyperthyroidism and ophthalmopathy.

Sample: peripheral blood mononuclear cells (PBMCs), taken at new diagnosis, from a patient treated with antithyroid drugs. The V and J genes are TRBV28 and TRBJ2-7; D uncertain. The clonotype originates from a woman younger than 45 with Graves disease. DNA of the CDR3: TGTGCCAGCAGTTTCAAAGAGGACGAGCAGTACTTC. It is translated as CASSFKEDEQYF.